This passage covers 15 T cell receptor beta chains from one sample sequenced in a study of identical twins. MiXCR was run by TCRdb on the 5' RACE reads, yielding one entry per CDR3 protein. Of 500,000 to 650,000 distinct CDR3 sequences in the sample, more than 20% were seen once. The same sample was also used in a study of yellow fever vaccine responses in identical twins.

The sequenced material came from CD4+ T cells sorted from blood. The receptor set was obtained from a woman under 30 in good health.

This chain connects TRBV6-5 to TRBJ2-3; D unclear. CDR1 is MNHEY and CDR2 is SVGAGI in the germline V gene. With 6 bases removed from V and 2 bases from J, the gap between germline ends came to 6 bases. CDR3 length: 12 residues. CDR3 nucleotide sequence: TGTGCCAGCAGCGGGTACACAGATACGCAGTATTTT. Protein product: CASSGYTDTQYF.

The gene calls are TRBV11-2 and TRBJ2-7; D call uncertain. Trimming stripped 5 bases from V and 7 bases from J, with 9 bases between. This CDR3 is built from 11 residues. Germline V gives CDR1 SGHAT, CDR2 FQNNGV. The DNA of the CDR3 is TGTGCCAGCAGCAGGGCGTTAGAGCAGTACTTC. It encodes CASSRALEQYF. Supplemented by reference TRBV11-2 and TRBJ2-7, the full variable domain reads EAGVAQSPRYKIIEKRQSVAFWCNPISGHATLYWYQQILGQGPKLLIQFQNNGVVDDSQLPKDRFSAERLKGVDSTLKIQPAKLEDSAVYLCASSRALEQYFGPGTRLTVT.

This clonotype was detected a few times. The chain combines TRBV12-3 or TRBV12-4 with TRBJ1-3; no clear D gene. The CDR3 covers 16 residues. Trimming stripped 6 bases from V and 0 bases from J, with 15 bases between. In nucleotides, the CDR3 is TGTGCCAGCAGCCTCTTATCCGGGAGCTCTGGAAACACCATATATTTT. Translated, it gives CASSLLSGSSGNTIYF.

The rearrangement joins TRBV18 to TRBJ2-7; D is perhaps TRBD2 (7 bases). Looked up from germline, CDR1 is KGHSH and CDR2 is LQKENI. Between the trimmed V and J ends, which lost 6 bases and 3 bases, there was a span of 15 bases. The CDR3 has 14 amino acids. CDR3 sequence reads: CASSAGAVGYEQYV. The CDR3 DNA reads TGTGCCAGCTCCGCGGGGGCAGTGGGCTACGAGCAGTACGTC.

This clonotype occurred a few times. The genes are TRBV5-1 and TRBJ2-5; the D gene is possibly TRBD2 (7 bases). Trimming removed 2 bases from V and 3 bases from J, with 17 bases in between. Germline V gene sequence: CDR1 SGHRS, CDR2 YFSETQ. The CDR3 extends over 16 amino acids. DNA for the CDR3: TGCGCCAGCAGCTTATCTACTACAGGGAGGGAAGAGACCCAGTACTTC. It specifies CASSLSTTGREETQYF.

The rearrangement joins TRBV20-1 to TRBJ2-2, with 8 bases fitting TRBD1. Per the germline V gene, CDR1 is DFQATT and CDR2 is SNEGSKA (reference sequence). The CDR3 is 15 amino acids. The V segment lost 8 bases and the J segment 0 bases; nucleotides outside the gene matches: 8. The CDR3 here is CSTNQQGANTGELFF. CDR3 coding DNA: TGCAGTACAAATCAACAGGGGGCGAACACCGGGGAGCTGTTTTTT.

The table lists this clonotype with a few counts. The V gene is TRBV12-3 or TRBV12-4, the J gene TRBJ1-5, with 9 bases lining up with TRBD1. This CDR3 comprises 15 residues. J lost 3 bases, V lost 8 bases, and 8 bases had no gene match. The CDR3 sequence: CASGGGQGHNQPQHF. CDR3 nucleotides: TGTGCCAGCGGCGGGGGACAGGGACACAATCAGCCCCAGCATTTT.

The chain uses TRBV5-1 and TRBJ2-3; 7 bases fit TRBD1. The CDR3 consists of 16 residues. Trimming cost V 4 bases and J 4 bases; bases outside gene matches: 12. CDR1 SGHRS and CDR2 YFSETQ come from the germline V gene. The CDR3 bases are TGCGCCAGCAGCCCGCGGGTCAAAAGGGGGCCAGATACGCAGTATTTT. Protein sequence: CASSPRVKRGPDTQYF.

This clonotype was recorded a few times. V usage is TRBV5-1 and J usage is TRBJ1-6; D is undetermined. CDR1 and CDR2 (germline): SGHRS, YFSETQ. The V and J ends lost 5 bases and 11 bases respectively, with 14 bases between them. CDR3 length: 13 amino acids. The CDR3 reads CASSSGLLAPLHF. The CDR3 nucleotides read TGCGCCAGCAGTTCGGGCCTCCTGGCACCCCTCCACTTT.

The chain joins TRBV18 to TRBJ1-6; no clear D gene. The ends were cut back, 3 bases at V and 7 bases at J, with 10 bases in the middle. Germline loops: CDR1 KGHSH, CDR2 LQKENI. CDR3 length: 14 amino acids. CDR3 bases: TGTGCCAGCTCACCTCAAGCGGAAAATTCACCCCTCCACTTT. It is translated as CASSPQAENSPLHF.

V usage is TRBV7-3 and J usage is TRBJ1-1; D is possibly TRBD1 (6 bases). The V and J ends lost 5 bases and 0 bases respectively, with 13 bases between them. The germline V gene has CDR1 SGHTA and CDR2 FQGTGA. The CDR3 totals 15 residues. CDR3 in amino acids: CASSPNRDLNTEAFF. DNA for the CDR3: TGTGCCAGCAGCCCGAACAGGGATTTGAACACTGAAGCTTTCTTT. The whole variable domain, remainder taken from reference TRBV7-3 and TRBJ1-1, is GAGVSQTPSNKVTEKGKYVELRCDPISGHTALYWYRQSLGQGPEFLIYFQGTGAADDSGLPNDRFFAVRPEGSVSTLKIQRTERGDSAVYLCASSPNRDLNTEAFFGQGTRLTVV.

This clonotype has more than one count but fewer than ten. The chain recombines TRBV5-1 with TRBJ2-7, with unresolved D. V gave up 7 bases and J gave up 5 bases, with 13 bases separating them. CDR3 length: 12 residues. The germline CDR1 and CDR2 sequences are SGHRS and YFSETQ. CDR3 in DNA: TGCGCCAGCCGCCTAAATAGCAACGAGCAGTACTTC. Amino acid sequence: CASRLNSNEQYF.

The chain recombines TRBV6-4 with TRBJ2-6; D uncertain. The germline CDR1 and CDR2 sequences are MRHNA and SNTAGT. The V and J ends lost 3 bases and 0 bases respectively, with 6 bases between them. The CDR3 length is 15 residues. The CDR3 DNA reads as TGTGCCAGCAGTGAATCTGGCTCTGGGGCCAACGTCCTGACTTTC. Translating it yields CASSESGSGANVLTF.

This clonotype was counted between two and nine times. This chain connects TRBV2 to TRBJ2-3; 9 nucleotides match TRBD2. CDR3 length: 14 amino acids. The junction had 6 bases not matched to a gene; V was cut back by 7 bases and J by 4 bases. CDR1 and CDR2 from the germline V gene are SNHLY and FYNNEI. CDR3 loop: CASTLLAGSDTQYF. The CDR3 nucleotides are TGTGCCAGCACCCTCCTAGCGGGGTCAGATACGCAGTATTTT.

The CDR3 DNA sequence: TGTGCCAGCAGTTCCTTTAGGGGGGGCCAAGGCCTAGAGACCCAGTACTTC. This codes for CASSSFRGGQGLETQYF. The rearrangement uses TRBV12-3 or TRBV12-4 and TRBJ2-5, with D possibly being TRBD2 (7 bases). The V gene lost 4 bases and the J gene lost 4 bases, with 22 bases spanning the gap. This CDR3 has 17 residues.